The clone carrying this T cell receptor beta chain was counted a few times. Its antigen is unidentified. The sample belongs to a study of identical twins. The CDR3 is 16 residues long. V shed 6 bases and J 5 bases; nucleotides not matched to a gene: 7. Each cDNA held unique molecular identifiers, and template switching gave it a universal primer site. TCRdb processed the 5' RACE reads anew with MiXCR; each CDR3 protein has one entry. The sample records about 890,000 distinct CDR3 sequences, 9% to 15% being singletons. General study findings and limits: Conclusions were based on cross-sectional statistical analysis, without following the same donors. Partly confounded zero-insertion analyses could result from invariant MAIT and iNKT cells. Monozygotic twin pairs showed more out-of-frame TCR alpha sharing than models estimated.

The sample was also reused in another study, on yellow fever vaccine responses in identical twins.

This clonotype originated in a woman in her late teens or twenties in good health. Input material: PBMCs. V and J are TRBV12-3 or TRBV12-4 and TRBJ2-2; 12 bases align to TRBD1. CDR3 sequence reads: CASRSRDRGLTGELFF. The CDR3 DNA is TGTGCCAGCAGGTCCCGGGACAGGGGGCTAACCGGGGAGCTGTTTTTT.